This T cell receptor (beta chain) was sequenced during a study of blood T cell repertoires in COVID-19 (dated by TCRdb to the early 2020s). Describing the broader study: Collaborator samples came from the United States, Italy and Spain and covered acute and convalescent phases of COVID-19. The material from the prospective study consisted of cDNA or gDNA derived from T cells, B-cell-depleted T cells, or PBMCs. Deeply sampled blood TCRbeta repertoires from subjects exposed to, actively infected with, or recovered from COVID-19 were included in the dataset. A freely available public database, intended as a resource for researchers studying the immune response to SARS-CoV-2, is where the repertoires were released. The samples were drawn from two sources: the first 160 participants of the ongoing ImmuneRACE study, and approximately 1,300 subjects contributed by 6 global collaborators. Sample metadata almost always included a de-identified subject ID, COVID-19 status, age in years and sex. HLA class I and class II types, where available, came from metadata supplied by the sample provider rather than from assay-based typing.

The research as a whole found: How much clinical and demographic metadata was included differed by source and by participant, and the metadata was provided uncurated.

Worth noting for this clone: There is no known antigen for this receptor. No much larger clone is present one base from it, and per-base qualities are unavailable.

TCRbeta CDR3 regions were amplified from genomic DNA by means of the immunoSEQ Assay, a bias-controlled multiplex PCR. The authors processed their data as follows. Within the assay, amplification of reference gene primers was used to estimate how many nucleated cells each sample contained. To quantify the absolute abundance of each unique TCRbeta CDR3 rearrangement, sequence reads were collapsed and filtered. For each sample, productive Simpson clonality was calculated as the square root of Simpson's diversity index over productive rearrangements. The clones in this table, taken by TCRdb from immuneACCESS, are in-frame only. Not every clone is retained; where verified, under half of the shortfall comes from an unresolved V gene, and the cause of the rest is unknown. V, J and clone size are taken as reported in that table, and D and trimming were inferred from the DNA itself. The sample table holds about 150,000 clones, of which 80% to 85% were seen once. Under 13% of the sample belongs to the ten largest clones.

Relative to germline, V is missing 3 bases and J is missing 5 bases, with 6 bases of the junction outside any gene match. The germline V gene specifies KGHSH as CDR1 and LQKENI as CDR2. The CDR3 holds 16 amino acids from the cysteine to the phenylalanine. The only DNA kept is the CDR3, 48 bases in frame from the first base. The collaborating institutions used their own protocols to collect whole blood in K2EDTA tubes. For TCRbeta analysis, collaborator samples were shipped as frozen whole blood, as isolated PBMCs, or as DNA extracted from either sample type. The receptor was derived from a man aged 65 to 79 with active or convalescent COVID-19. Specimen: peripheral blood. The sequence joins TRBV18 to TRBJ2-7; TRBD2 fits 14 bases in the junction. The CDR3 reads CASSPLGTSGSHEQYF. The bases read TGTGCCAGCTCACCCCTCGGGACTAGCGGGAGTCACGAGCAGTACTTC.